The rows below give T cell receptor beta chains drawn from one sample of a study of T cells in Graves' hyperthyroidism and ophthalmopathy. TCRdb recomputed calls from the multiplex PCR reads with MiXCR, one row per CDR3 protein. This sample carries 45,000 to 55,000 distinct CDR3 sequences, roughly 51% of them seen once, and the ten largest clones take about 34%. Sample: peripheral blood or thyroid tissue (not recorded which). All receptors come from a man in his late teens or twenties with Graves' hyperthyroidism. CDR3s include the opening cysteine and the closing phenylalanine or tryptophan. D genes are given only for firm matches. For some rows the clone size is stated as once, few or many, or as a class when expanded; others skip it.

v_gene	abundance	d_gene	j_gene	CDR3nt	CDR3aa
TRBV5-5	.	TRBD2	TRBJ2-3	TGTGCCAGCAGCTATTACTCTAGCGGGAGGTGGGTCACAGGTACGCAGTATTTT	CASSYYSSGRWVTGTQYF
TRBV28	.	.	TRBJ1-2	TGTGCCAGCAGAATTCAGAGAGGGGGAAGATATGGCTACACCTTC	CASRIQRGGRYGYTF
TRBV30	few	TRBD1	TRBJ1-2	TGTGCCTGGCACCGGACAGGGAAATATGGCTACACCTTC	CAWHRTGKYGYTF
TRBV12-3/TRBV12-4	many	TRBD2	TRBJ2-7	TGTGCCAGCAGCCGTAGCGGGAGCACCGAGCAGTACTTC	CASSRSGSTEQYF
TRBV6-1	.	TRBD1	TRBJ1-5	TGTGCCAGCAGTCCCGGACAGGGCATAGTCCAGCATTTT	CASSPGQGIVQHF
TRBV10-2	.	.	TRBJ1-2	TGCGCCAGCGACCCGGGGGGCTACACCTTC	CASDPGGYTF
TRBV9	.	.	TRBJ2-1	TGTGCCAGCAGCGTAGAGGGGCCAAATGAGCAGTTCTTC	CASSVEGPNEQFF
TRBV7-9	.	.	TRBJ2-3	TGTGCCAGCAGCTTAGCGCTAGATACGCAGTATTTT	CASSLALDTQYF
TRBV2	.	.	TRBJ2-5	TGCGCCAGCAGCCTCAGGGAACAAGAGACCCAGTACTTC	CASSLREQETQYF
TRBV20-1	once	TRBD1	TRBJ2-1	TGCAGTGCTTGCCGGGACAGGGAATTATACAATGAGCAGTTCTTC	CSACRDRELYNEQFF
TRBV9	.	TRBD1	TRBJ1-2	TGTGCCGGCAGCGTAGAATCGGGACAGGGTCGGCGTGGCTACACCTTC	CAGSVESGQGRRGYTF
TRBV28	few	.	TRBJ1-5	TGTGCCAGCAGTTTGTTTCTTCCCCGAGGGCCCCAGCATTTT	CASSLFLPRGPQHF
TRBV15	.	.	TRBJ1-5	TGTGCCACCAGCAGAGAGGGAGTCAATCAGCCCCAGCATTTT	CATSREGVNQPQHF
TRBV7-2	.	.	TRBJ1-6	TGTGCCAGCAGCTTAGGGTCTGAGAGGGCCCTCTCACCCCTCCACTTT	CASSLGSERALSPLHF
TRBV6-2/TRBV6-3	many	.	TRBJ2-7	TGTGCCAGCAGTTACTTAGCATCCTACGAGCAGTACTTC	CASSYLASYEQYF
TRBV29-1	.	.	TRBJ1-5	TGCAGCGTTGACGCTGGGGGCAGCACCGGGGAGGGTGTACAGCCCCAGCATTTT	CSVDAGGSTGEGVQPQHF
TRBV10-3	.	.	TRBJ1-6	TGTGCCATCAGTGAAACAGGAGGGAATTCACCCCTCCACTTT	CAISETGGNSPLHF
TRBV7-2	many	.	TRBJ1-4	TGTGCCAGCAGCTTAAATCCACCAGGCGCTAATGAAAAACTGTTTTTT	CASSLNPPGANEKLFF
TRBV20-1	many	.	TRBJ2-7	TGCAGTGCTAGAGACCCCTGGGCGGGTGAGCAGTACTTC	CSARDPWAGEQYF
TRBV7-9	.	.	TRBJ1-2	TGTGCCAGCAGCTTCGAGACTAACTATGGCTACACCTTC	CASSFETNYGYTF
TRBV24-1	.	.	TRBJ2-7	TGTGCCACCAGTGACCCGGGGACGCCGACCTACGAGCAGTACTTC	CATSDPGTPTYEQYF
TRBV2	.	TRBD2	TRBJ2-3	TGTGCCAGCAGTGAACGAGGTAGCGGGGCCACAGATACGCAGTATTTT	CASSERGSGATDTQYF
TRBV2	.	TRBD1	TRBJ1-5	TGTGCCAGCAGAGGAGGGACAGACAATCAGCCCCAGCATTTT	CASRGGTDNQPQHF
TRBV7-3	.	.	TRBJ2-2	TGTGCCAGCAGCTTAGGGGGGATGAACACCGGGGAGCTGTTTTTT	CASSLGGMNTGELFF
TRBV29-1	few	TRBD2	TRBJ2-5	TGCAGTGCTCCTTTAGCGGGGCAAGAGACCCAGTACTTC	CSAPLAGQETQYF
TRBV5-1	once	.	TRBJ2-7	TGTGCCAGCAGCTTGGCCGTAGGGAAGTACGAGCAGTACTTC	CASSLAVGKYEQYF
TRBV7-2	many	.	TRBJ1-1	TGTGCCAGCAGACCCTTGGGTACTGAAGCTTTCTTT	CASRPLGTEAFF
TRBV11-2	.	TRBD2	TRBJ2-7	TGTGCCAGCAGCTTGATCCTGGGAGGGCCCTACGAGCAGTACTTC	CASSLILGGPYEQYF
TRBV6-1	many	TRBD1	TRBJ1-2	TGTGCCAGCAGTGAAGCGAGACAGGGTTTCAACTATGGCTACACCTTC	CASSEARQGFNYGYTF
TRBV4-1	many	.	TRBJ1-1	TGCGCCAGCAGCCAAGTCCAAGAGGGTGCTGCTTTCTTT	CASSQVQEGAAFF
TRBV3-1	many	.	TRBJ1-6	TGTGCCAGCAGCCAAGATTCGTTCACAGTTAATAATTCACCCCTCCACTTT	CASSQDSFTVNNSPLHF
TRBV28	many	.	TRBJ1-2	TGTGCCAGCAGTTTAAGCTACAGGGTAGGCGGCTATGGCTACACCTTC	CASSLSYRVGGYGYTF
TRBV29-1	.	.	TRBJ2-7	TGCAGCGCGCGGGACAGTCCCTACGAGCAGTACTTC	CSARDSPYEQYF
TRBV6-1	many	TRBD1	TRBJ1-1	TGTGCCAGCAGCGGACAGGGGGAGAGGGGAGCTTTCTTT	CASSGQGERGAFF
TRBV7-8	medium-sized	TRBD1	TRBJ1-1	TGTGCCAGCAGCTTGGACAGGGTGAACACTGAAGCTTTCTTT	CASSLDRVNTEAFF
TRBV19	.	TRBD2	TRBJ2-7	TGCGCCTGTAGAAGTAGCGGGACCGCCTACGAGCAGTACTTC	CACRSSGTAYEQYF
TRBV6-1	once	TRBD1	TRBJ2-2	TGTGCCAGCAGAGCCGGACAGGGTCGCCTTAGCGGGGAGCTGTTTTTT	CASRAGQGRLSGELFF
TRBV10-3	.	.	TRBJ1-2	TGTGCCATCAACGGCGGGACCTATGGCTACACCTTC	CAINGGTYGYTF
TRBV20-1	.	TRBD1	TRBJ1-1	TGCAGTGCTGGGACAGGGGGCGAGGGGACTGAAGCTTTCTTT	CSAGTGGEGTEAFF
TRBV9	.	.	TRBJ2-3	TGTGCCAGCAGCGTGGGGACAGATACGCAGTATTTT	CASSVGTDTQYF
TRBV29-1	.	TRBD1	TRBJ2-5	TGCAGCGCAAAACCGGGACAGGGGCGCCAAGAGACCCAGTACTTC	CSAKPGQGRQETQYF
TRBV7-3	.	TRBD1	TRBJ2-5	TGTGCCAGCAGCAGGGACAGCCGCCAAGAGACCCAGTACTTC	CASSRDSRQETQYF
TRBV20-1	.	TRBD2	TRBJ2-5	TGCAGTGCCCCGAGACTAGCGGGGGGGCAGGAGACCCAGTACTTC	CSAPRLAGGQETQYF
TRBV10-3	many	TRBD1	TRBJ2-7	TGTGCCATCAGTGGGGATCAGGGGGACTACGAGCAGTACTTC	CAISGDQGDYEQYF
TRBV19	.	.	TRBJ1-3	TGTGCCAGCGGATCCGGGGGCTCCGGAAACACCATATATTTT	CASGSGGSGNTIYF
TRBV2	.	TRBD1	TRBJ1-5	TGTGCCAGCAGTGAGGAGTCAGGGGGACAGCCCCAGCATTTT	CASSEESGGQPQHF
TRBV6-6	many	.	TRBJ1-5	TGTGCCAGCAGTTCTCCGAAAGGAGGCAATCAGCCCCAGCATTTT	CASSSPKGGNQPQHF
TRBV5-1	.	.	TRBJ1-2	TGCGCCGGCAGCGTCGGGGGGGGTAACTATGGCTACACCTTC	CAGSVGGGNYGYTF
TRBV28	many	.	TRBJ1-2	TGTGCCAGCAAGGGGTCTCGAGTTTTAGTCCACACCTTC	CASKGSRVLVHTF
TRBV28	.	TRBD1	TRBJ2-7	TGTGCCAGCAGTTCCCCCCCATTCAGGGGGCCCTACGAGCAGTACTTC	CASSSPPFRGPYEQYF
TRBV7-9	many	TRBD1	TRBJ1-1	TGTGCCAGCAGCCGGACAGGGGGCCCGACTGAAGCTTTCTTT	CASSRTGGPTEAFF
TRBV29-1	.	TRBD1	TRBJ2-7	TGCAGCACCGGGACAGCCACCTACGAGCAGTACTTC	CSTGTATYEQYF
TRBV20-1	.	.	TRBJ2-7	TGCAGTGCCGGCATCGGAGCTGTCTCCTACGAGCAGTACTTC	CSAGIGAVSYEQYF
TRBV7-9	.	TRBD2	TRBJ2-5	TGTGCCAGCAGCGTCTCACGGACTAGCGGGAGGTTGTTGGAGACCCAGTACTTC	CASSVSRTSGRLLETQYF
TRBV10-3	.	TRBD2	TRBJ2-7	TGTGCCATCAGTGAGGGGACTAGCGGGAGTAGTGAGCAGTACTTC	CAISEGTSGSSEQYF
TRBV11-2	.	.	TRBJ2-5	TGTGCCAGCAGCGACTCTTCCCAAGAGACCCAGTACTTC	CASSDSSQETQYF
TRBV20-1	medium-sized	.	TRBJ1-2	TGCAGTGCTAGTGCCCTGGTGAGCGCCGTCTATGGCTACACCTTC	CSASALVSAVYGYTF
TRBV10-1	.	.	TRBJ2-2	TGCGCCAGCAGTGAAGGACTCCTCCGCAACACCGGGGAGCTGTTTTTT	CASSEGLLRNTGELFF
TRBV20-1	many	.	TRBJ1-1	TGCAGTGCTAGAGATCTAAGCCCCGACACTGAAGCTTTCTTT	CSARDLSPDTEAFF